The entry below gives a single T cell receptor (beta chain) sequence along with its context. Its target is unknown. It was with 60 Vbeta and 13 Jbeta primers that the PCR ran. Sequenced by immunoSEQ multiplex PCR; TCRdb stores in-frame clones only, minus some. The sample records roughly 98,000 clones, around 80% being singletons. This sample is drawn from a study of cytomegalovirus exposure and HLA in healthy donors. Study-wide points: Rarity marked most TCR sequences, yet some public TCRs occurred in many donors. An analysis done earlier found most TCR beta V segments productive about 87% or about 30% of the time.

After removal of 0 bases from V and 3 bases from J, the junction contained 3 bases not matched to a gene. The CDR3 loop spans 16 amino acids. CDR1 and CDR2 from the germline V gene are MGHRA and YSYEKL. All the people who gave samples were healthy bone marrow donors. The V call is TRBV4-1, the J call TRBJ2-2; 8 nucleotides agree with TRBD2. This receptor was taken from a man aged 35 to 55 in good health and CMV-seronegative. Sample: PBMCs. CDR3 nucleotides: TGCGCCAGCAGCCAAGAGCGGGGGGCCTACACCGGGGAGCTGTTTTTT. The encoded protein is CASSQERGAYTGELFF.